The entry that follows covers one TCR beta chain sequence. Antigen specificity is unknown. This specimen comes from a study of PD-1 blockade in mismatch repair-deficient tumors. Clones were sequenced by immunoSEQ multiplex PCR, and TCRdb holds only the in-frame ones, with some missing. The repertoire holds 60,000 to 70,000 clones, with around 89% as singletons. Overall study results and limits: Tumor-resident clones, often undetectable pretreatment in blood, expanded then contracted after pembrolizumab.

The CDR3 is 17 amino acids. The germline V and J ends were trimmed by 1 base and 1 base, with 16 bases remaining between them. Germline CDR1 reads SNHLY; CDR2 reads FYNNEI. TCR sequencing covered a few patients who responded to pembrolizumab. The receptor was isolated from an adult with mismatch repair-deficient cancer. The V and J genes are TRBV2 and TRBJ2-5, with D possibly being TRBD1 (6 bases). The source was peripheral blood, collected 52 weeks after starting pembrolizumab. The CDR3 nucleotides read TGTGCCAGCAGTGAAGGGTCGGCCAGGGGTGGCCAAGAGACCCAGTACTTC. Its protein is CASSEGSARGGQETQYF.